The sequence of this T cell receptor beta chain was determined in a study of shared clonotypes between healthy human individuals. Naive CD8 cells were CD45RO-negative, positively selected for CCR7, excluding terminally differentiated effector memory CD45RA+ cells. Libraries were prepared by immunoSEQ multiplex PCR; TCRdb keeps only in-frame clonotypes and omits some of them. Of 2 million or so clones detected, about 95% appear once; the ten largest clones hold roughly 1%. This receptor was taken from a young man in good health. The specimen sequenced was naive CD8+ T cells sorted from blood.

CDR3 DNA: TGTGGATGGTTGGGGGGGAGGGCCAAAAATGAGCAGTTCTTC. This encodes CGWLGGRAKNEQFF. The chain links TRBV25-1 to TRBJ2-1; TRBD2 aligns across 7 bases. The germline CDR1 and CDR2 sequences are MGHDK and SYGVNS. This CDR3 has 14 residues.